This is a list of T cell receptor beta chains from one sample in a study of memory CD4+ T cells and cytomegalovirus serostatus. TCRdb keeps only in-frame clones here, not all; method: immunoSEQ multiplex PCR. The sample has tens of thousands of clones, approximately 72% seen once. Sequencing used memory CD4+ T cells from blood. These receptors came from an adult in good health and CMV-seronegative. Some clones in this sample may be carry-over from other donors' samples. The CDR3 runs from the conserved cysteine through the conserved F or W. A D gene is named only where the DNA matches it firmly. Clone size is not always given. Where it is, it says once, few, many or a class for expanded clones.

TRBD2	TRBJ2-3	15	TRBV19	.	CASSASGTSKDTQYF	TGTGCCAGTAGTGCTTCCGGGACTAGCAAGGATACGCAGTATTTT
TRBD1	TRBJ2-7	15	TRBV30	once	CAWSADRSGSYEQYF	TGTGCCTGGAGTGCGGACAGGTCCGGATCCTACGAGCAGTACTTC
TRBD1	TRBJ1-1	17	TRBV7-9	.	CASSLLAATGSEPVRFF	TGTGCCAGCAGCTTATTAGCGGCGACAGGGAGTGAACCTGTACGCTTCTTT
.	TRBJ2-2	17	TRBV4-2	.	CASSQDSPFANTGELFF	TGTGCCAGCAGCCAAGACAGCCCGTTCGCGAACACCGGGGAGCTGTTTTTT
.	TRBJ2-7	14	TRBV4-2	few	CASSLGVVGYEQYF	TGTGCCAGCAGCCTGGGAGTTGTGGGGTACGAGCAGTACTTC
.	TRBJ2-7	11	TRBV27	.	CASRDVYEQYF	TGTGCCAGCCGGGACGTCTACGAGCAGTACTTC
TRBD1	TRBJ1-3	18	TRBV7-9	.	CASSKTGIPFSSGNTIYF	TGTGCCAGCAGCAAGACAGGGATACCCTTCAGCTCTGGAAACACCATATATTTT
.	TRBJ1-1	13	TRBV19	.	CASSINRNTEAFF	TGTGCCAGTAGTATCAACAGAAACACTGAAGCTTTCTTT
.	TRBJ1-1	15	TRBV2	few	CATSPDWGAATEAFF	TGTGCCACCTCCCCGGATTGGGGGGCAGCGACTGAAGCTTTCTTT
TRBD1	TRBJ2-3	16	TRBV10-1	.	CASSRSGTGVTDTQYF	TGCGCCAGCTCCCGATCCGGGACAGGGGTCACAGATACGCAGTATTTT
TRBD1	TRBJ1-4	15	TRBV11-2	.	CASSWGTGAKEKLFF	TGTGCCAGCAGCTGGGGGACAGGGGCAAAAGAAAAACTGTTTTTT
.	TRBJ2-5	14	TRBV5-4	.	CASSLPSGQETQYF	TGTGCCAGCAGCTTACCGAGCGGTCAAGAGACCCAGTACTTC
.	TRBJ2-3	15	TRBV5-1	.	CASSLGNSGSDTQYF	TGCGCCAGCAGCTTGGGAAACAGCGGATCAGATACGCAGTATTTT
TRBD1	TRBJ2-1	19	TRBV5-4	.	CASSTPGQGVLSSYNEQFF	TGTGCCAGCAGCACGCCGGGACAGGGGGTCCTGAGCTCCTACAATGAGCAGTTCTTC
.	TRBJ2-5	14	TRBV7-9	.	CASSLGRDQETQYF	TGTGCCAGCAGCTTAGGCAGGGACCAAGAGACCCAGTACTTC
TRBD2	TRBJ2-3	15	TRBV11-3	.	CASSLGGDYTDTQYF	TGTGCCAGCAGCTTAGGGGGGGACTACACAGATACGCAGTATTTT
.	TRBJ2-2	16	TRBV15	.	CATSRDLNRMTGELFF	TGTGCCACCAGCAGAGATCTTAACAGGATGACCGGGGAGCTGTTTTTT
.	TRBJ1-1	13	TRBV7-2	.	CASSLPPATEAFF	TGTGCCAGCAGCCTTCCCCCGGCCACTGAAGCTTTCTTT
.	TRBJ2-7	15	TRBV19	.	CASSPNPIRGYEQYF	TGTGCCAGTAGTCCGAACCCCATCAGGGGCTACGAGCAGTACTTC
.	TRBJ1-1	14	TRBV5-1	medium-sized	CASSINPQNTEAFF	TGCGCCAGCAGCATAAATCCACAGAACACTGAAGCTTTCTTT
.	TRBJ1-5	16	TRBV19	.	CASSTLLLGGNQPQHF	TGTGCCAGTAGTACCCTCTTGTTGGGCGGCAATCAGCCCCAGCATTTT
.	TRBJ2-7	14	TRBV27	.	CASSTKDLGYEQYF	TGTGCCAGCAGTACCAAGGATTTAGGCTACGAGCAGTACTTC
.	TRBJ2-2	17	TRBV7-9	.	CASSLGSGRELTGELFF	TGTGCCAGCAGCTTGGGATCGGGCAGGGAACTTACCGGGGAGCTGTTTTTT
.	TRBJ2-3	17	TRBV11-3	.	CASSLGVAEIPTDTQYF	TGTGCCAGCAGCTTAGGGGTAGCGGAAATTCCCACAGATACGCAGTATTTT
TRBD2	TRBJ2-3	16	TRBV6-1	.	CASSGGLAGSTDTQYF	TGTGCCAGCAGTGGGGGACTAGCGGGTAGCACAGATACGCAGTATTTT
TRBD1	TRBJ1-5	18	TRBV4-2	few	CASSQRTPGQGAVQPQHF	TGTGCCAGCAGCCAACGAACTCCCGGACAGGGGGCTGTTCAGCCCCAGCATTTT
.	TRBJ1-2	15	TRBV6-1	.	CASRDDGGRYYGYTF	TGTGCCAGCAGGGATGATGGGGGCCGCTACTATGGCTACACCTTC
.	TRBJ2-7	16	TRBV7-2	.	CASSLMGQGFNGEQYF	TGTGCCAGCAGCTTAATGGGGCAGGGGTTTAACGGCGAGCAGTACTTC
TRBD1	TRBJ2-1	15	TRBV5-1	.	CASSTTGTDYNEQFF	TGCGCCAGCAGCACCACAGGGACAGACTACAATGAGCAGTTCTTC
.	TRBJ2-1	15	TRBV28	.	CASSSLGGSYNEQFF	TGTGCCAGCAGTTCCCTAGGAGGAAGCTACAATGAGCAGTTCTTC
.	TRBJ2-3	13	TRBV2	.	CASTRLVLDTQYF	TGTGCCAGCACTAGACTAGTCCTAGATACGCAGTATTTT
.	TRBJ2-4	12	TRBV29-1	.	CSVGRGEDIQYF	TGCAGCGTTGGGAGAGGTGAAGACATTCAGTACTTC
.	TRBJ2-2	13	TRBV2	few	CASNGELIGELFF	TGTGCCAGCAATGGGGAGCTTATCGGGGAGCTGTTTTTT
TRBD2	TRBJ2-5	14	TRBV5-6	.	CASSLTGGAETQYF	TGTGCCAGCAGCTTGACGGGGGGGGCGGAGACCCAGTACTTC
TRBD1	TRBJ1-4	16	TRBV7-9	.	CASSKNDRATNEKLFF	TGTGCCAGCAGCAAAAATGACAGGGCAACTAATGAAAAACTGTTTTTT
TRBD1	TRBJ2-5	13	TRBV5-4	.	CASSYGTEETQYF	TGTGCCAGCAGCTACGGGACAGAAGAGACCCAGTACTTC
.	TRBJ1-5	15	TRBV2	.	CASRGQLGRNQPQHF	TGTGCCAGCCGCGGACAGTTGGGGCGCAATCAGCCCCAGCATTTT
.	TRBJ1-4	15	TRBV30	once	CAWSVQGITNEKLFF	TGTGCCTGGAGTGTACAGGGTATCACTAATGAAAAACTGTTTTTT
.	TRBJ2-5	13	TRBV19	.	CASSKPGQETQYF	TGTGCCAGTAGTAAACCGGGACAAGAGACCCAGTACTTC
.	TRBJ2-2	12	TRBV6-6	.	CASSPGPGELFF	TGTGCCAGCAGTCCAGGTCCCGGGGAGCTGTTTTTT
.	TRBJ1-1	15	TRBV6-1	.	CASSEAVYLNTEAFF	TGTGCCAGCAGTGAAGCCGTCTACCTCAACACTGAAGCTTTCTTT
.	TRBJ2-7	14	TRBV7-9	.	CASSLVPSSYEQYF	TGTGCCAGCAGCTTAGTCCCAAGCTCCTACGAGCAGTACTTC
.	TRBJ2-2	17	TRBV12-5	.	CASGLARGAANTGELFF	TGTGCTAGTGGTTTGGCCCGGGGGGCCGCGAACACCGGGGAGCTGTTTTTT
TRBD1	TRBJ2-7	14	TRBV7-8	.	CASSSDRESYEQYF	TGTGCCAGCAGCTCGGACAGGGAGTCCTACGAGCAGTACTTC